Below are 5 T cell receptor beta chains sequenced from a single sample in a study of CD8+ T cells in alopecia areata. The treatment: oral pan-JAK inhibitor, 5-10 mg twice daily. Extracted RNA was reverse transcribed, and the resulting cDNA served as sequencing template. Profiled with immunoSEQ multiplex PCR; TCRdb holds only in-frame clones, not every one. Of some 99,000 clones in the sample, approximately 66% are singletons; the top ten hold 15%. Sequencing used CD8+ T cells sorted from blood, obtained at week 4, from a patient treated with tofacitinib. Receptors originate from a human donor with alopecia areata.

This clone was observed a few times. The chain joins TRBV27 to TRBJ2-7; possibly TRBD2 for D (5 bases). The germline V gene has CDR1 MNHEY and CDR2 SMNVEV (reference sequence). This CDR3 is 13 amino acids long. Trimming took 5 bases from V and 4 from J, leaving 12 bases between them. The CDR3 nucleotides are TGTGCCAGCAGTGCGGGCCGTATTTACGAGCAGTACTTC. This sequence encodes CASSAGRIYEQYF.

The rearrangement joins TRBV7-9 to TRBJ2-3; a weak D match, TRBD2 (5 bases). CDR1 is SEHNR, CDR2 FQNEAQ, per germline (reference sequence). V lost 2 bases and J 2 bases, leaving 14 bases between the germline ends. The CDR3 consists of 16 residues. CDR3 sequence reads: CASSLRPAEYTDTQYF. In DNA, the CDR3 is TGTGCCAGCAGCTTACGTCCAGCGGAGTACACAGATACGCAGTATTTT.

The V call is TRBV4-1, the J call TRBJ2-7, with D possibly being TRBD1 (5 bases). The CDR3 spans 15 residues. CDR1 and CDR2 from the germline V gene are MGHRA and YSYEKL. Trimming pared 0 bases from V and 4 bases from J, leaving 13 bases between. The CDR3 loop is CASSQDPASGYEQYF. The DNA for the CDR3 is TGCGCCAGCAGCCAAGACCCTGCCTCAGGGTACGAGCAGTACTTC.

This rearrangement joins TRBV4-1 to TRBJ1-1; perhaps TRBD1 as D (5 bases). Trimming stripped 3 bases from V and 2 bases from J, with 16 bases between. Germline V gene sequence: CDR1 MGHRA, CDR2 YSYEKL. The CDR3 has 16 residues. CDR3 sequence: CASSHRGRGGNTEAFF. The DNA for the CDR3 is TGCGCCAGCAGCCACCGAGGACGGGGGGGAAACACTGAAGCTTTCTTT.

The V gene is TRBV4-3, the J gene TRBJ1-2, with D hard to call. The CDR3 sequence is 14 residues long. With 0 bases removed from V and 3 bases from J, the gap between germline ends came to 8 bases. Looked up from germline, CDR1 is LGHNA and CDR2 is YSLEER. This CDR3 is CASSQERADYGYTF. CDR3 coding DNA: TGCGCCAGCAGCCAAGAAAGGGCAGACTATGGCTACACCTTC.